The 8 T cell receptor beta chains reported below all come from one sample, sequenced in a study of metastatic and nonmetastatic thyroid tumors. Patients underwent thyroid surgery, and none had received any treatment before it. TCRdb reanalyzed the PCR reads via MiXCR. The sample gives roughly 34,000 clones, under 40% of which show up once; more than 15% is in the top ten. The material sequenced was tumor tissue. The receptors stem from a female donor with papillary thyroid cancer or a benign thyroid nodule (not recorded which). Some clones in this sample may be carry-over from other donors' samples.

The chain employs TRBV20-1 and TRBJ2-1; 8 positions match TRBD2. The germline V gene has CDR1 DFQATT and CDR2 SNEGSKA (reference sequence). Trimming at V came to 1 base and at J to 0 bases, leaving 17 bases not matched to a gene. The CDR3 extends over 20 amino acids. CDR3: CSARGAPGLVFYSSYNEQFF. For the CDR3, the DNA is TGCAGTGCTAGAGGGGCTCCGGGACTAGTATTCTATAGCTCCTACAATGAGCAGTTCTTC.

This sequence joins TRBV5-1 and TRBJ2-7, with D unclear. This CDR3 spans 14 amino acids. Germline V gives CDR1 SGHRS, CDR2 YFSETQ. V shed 8 bases and J shed 6 bases, with 21 bases lying between them. CDR3 sequence: CASKTSTRISEQYF. The CDR3 DNA is TGCGCCAGTAAGACCAGTACGAGGATCTCCGAGCAGTACTTC.

This CDR3 is CSATRPDQVNTEAFF. The CDR3 nucleotides read TGCAGTGCTACACGACCTGACCAGGTAAACACTGAAGCTTTCTTT. This rearrangement joins TRBV20-1 to TRBJ1-1; D not resolved. CDR3 size: 15 residues. V gave up 4 bases and J gave up 2 bases, with 17 bases separating them. In germline, CDR1 is DFQATT, CDR2 SNEGSKA (reference sequence).

As DNA, the CDR3 is TGTGCCAGCAGACTGACCAGACAGGGAGGTCAGCCCCAGCATTTT. It translates to CASRLTRQGGQPQHF. This rearrangement joins TRBV7-8 to TRBJ1-5, with 7 bases identical to TRBD1. Germline CDR1 SGHVS, CDR2 FQNEAQ. The CDR3 spans 15 residues. J was trimmed by 6 bases and V by 6 bases; bases with no gene match: 11.

As concerns this clone: Compared with germline, one end of the junction differs, possibly owing to a read error. Other DNA sequences of this sample code for an identical CDR3. This sequence joins TRBV2 and TRBJ1-6; D perhaps matches TRBD1 (5 bases). The germline CDR1 and CDR2 sequences are SNHLY and FYNNEI. CDR3 length: 15 residues. The CDR3 DNA is TGTGCCAGCAGTGTATCAGGGAATCCCAATTCACCCCTCCATTTT. It specifies CASSVSGNPNSPLHF.

V gene TRBV6-1 combines with J gene TRBJ2-3, with D perhaps TRBD1 (6 bases). Germline loops: CDR1 MNHNS, CDR2 SASEGT. Trimming pared 7 bases from V and 6 bases from J, leaving 20 bases between. The CDR3 covers 15 residues. DNA for the CDR3: TGTGCCAGCACCCCCACCACAGGGCTCCGGGATACGCAGTATTTT. It specifies CASTPTTGLRDTQYF.

This clone has more than one count but fewer than ten. The gene calls are TRBV28 and TRBJ1-6; D remains ambiguous. Trimming left V 7 bases short and J 4 bases short, with 17 bases between. Germline CDR1 is MDHEN and CDR2 is SYDVKM. The CDR3 is 16 residues long. The CDR3 nucleotides are TGTGCCAGCACCAACGGCATCGCGGCTTATAATTCACCCCTCCACTTT. It is translated as CASTNGIAAYNSPLHF.

The chain combines TRBV20-1 with TRBJ2-1, with D uncertain. This CDR3 is 16 amino acids long. Trimming removed 5 bases from V and 0 bases from J, with 17 bases in between. The germline gives CDR1 DFQATT, CDR2 SNEGSKA (reference sequence). The CDR3 reads CSAGSHFLSSYNEQFF. The CDR3 DNA sequence: TGCAGTGCTGGTAGTCATTTCTTGAGCTCCTACAATGAGCAGTTCTTC.